One sample yielded the 16 T cell receptor beta chains listed below, sequenced in a study of T-cell memory formation after mild COVID-19. TCRdb re-called the 5' RACE reads through MiXCR, storing one row per CDR3 protein. The sample shows roughly 370,000 distinct CDR3 sequences, 15% to 20% of them seen only once. The source material was PBMCs or a T cell subset sorted from them (not recorded which). The receptors shown here come from a man aged 18 to 30 who had mild COVID-19 (a few samples of this study predate the infection). Cell type and time point are not known.

In its sample, this clonotype was seen a few times. V is TRBV11-2 and J is TRBJ2-2; D gene uncertain. V was pared by 5 bases and J by 0 bases, with 13 bases between. The CDR3 extends over 16 amino acids. Germline V CDR1 and CDR2: SGHAT, FQNNGV. CDR3 in DNA: TGTGCCAGCAGCCGGGCCCAAGGGACGAACACCGGGGAGCTGTTTTTT. It codes for CASSRAQGTNTGELFF.

Only a few counts were recorded for this clonotype. The gene calls are TRBV29-1 and TRBJ2-1; 9 bases match TRBD2. CDR3 length: 13 amino acids. Germline CDR1 and CDR2: SQVTM and ANQGSEA. Trimming removed 7 bases from V and 3 bases from J; junction bases left unmatched: 4. This CDR3 reads CSASGGLYNEQFF. The DNA of the CDR3 is TGCAGCGCAAGCGGGGGGCTCTACAATGAGCAGTTCTTC.

This sequence joins TRBV23-1 and TRBJ2-1; TRBD1 matches at 7 bases. TRBV23-1 is reported as an ORF; its role is uncertain. Trimming at V came to 0 bases and at J to 14 bases, leaving 4 bases not matched to a gene. The CDR3 is 12 residues long. CDR3 DNA: TGCGCCAGCAGTCAATCGGGACAGAGGGAGTTCTTC. This codes for CASSQSGQREFF.

The chain recombines TRBV7-9 with TRBJ2-7; TRBD1 is a possible D gene (6 bases). CDR3 length equals 15 residues. Trimming took 5 bases from V and 5 from J, leaving 19 bases between them. Germline CDR1 reads SEHNR; CDR2 reads FQNEAQ (reference sequence). CDR3 region: CASSPGAGLRNEQYF. In nucleotides, the CDR3 is TGTGCCAGCAGCCCAGGGGCAGGACTGAGGAACGAGCAGTACTTC.

CDR3 DNA sequence: TGTGCCAGCAGTCGCAGGTGGGGGGAGGCAAGCACAGATACGCAGTATTTT. This codes for CASSRRWGEASTDTQYF. This sequence joins TRBV6-5 and TRBJ2-3; perhaps TRBD2 as D (6 bases). CDR3 length: 17 amino acids. CDR1 and CDR2 (germline): MNHEY, SVGAGI. Trimming cost V 5 bases and J 0 bases, with 18 bases left between them.

The rearrangement links TRBV4-3 to TRBJ2-5, with TRBD1 matching over 7 bases. Trimming removed 3 bases from V and 1 base from J; junction bases left unmatched: 8. The CDR3 is 16 amino acids. Germline loops: CDR1 LGHNA, CDR2 YSLEER. DNA of the CDR3: TGCGCCAGCAGCCAGGTGACCGGGACAGTCCAAGAGACCCAGTACTTC. The encoded protein is CASSQVTGTVQETQYF.

This clonotype was observed a handful of times. The rearrangement joins TRBV7-2 to TRBJ2-5, with D hard to call. The CDR3 contains 15 residues. The V end was cut by 4 bases, the J end by 8 bases, with 20 bases between. The germline V gene has CDR1 SGHTA and CDR2 FQGNSA. This chain's CDR3 is CASSSVAARQGTQYF. In DNA, the CDR3 is TGTGCCAGCAGCTCTGTGGCGGCGAGACAAGGTACCCAGTACTTC.

This clonotype appeared a few times. The chain is built from TRBV5-5 and TRBJ1-4; D is perhaps TRBD1 (6 bases). Deletions cut 1 base from V and 7 bases from J, with 14 bases between. This CDR3 contains 15 residues. Per the germline V gene, CDR1 is SGHKS and CDR2 is YYEKEE (reference sequence). CDR3 region: CASSLMGGYGEKLFF. In DNA form, the CDR3 reads TGTGCCAGCAGCTTGATGGGGGGCTACGGTGAAAAACTGTTTTTT.

This clonotype was detected a few times. The chain is built from TRBV20-1 and TRBJ1-5, with TRBD1 matching over 7 bases. The V gene end was trimmed by 3 bases and the J gene end by 7 bases; junction bases not matched to a gene: 6. The CDR3 runs to 13 residues. The germline CDR1 and CDR2 sequences are DFQATT and SNEGSKA (reference sequence). CDR3 nucleotides: TGCAGTGCTAGTTGGGACAGTCCCCAGCCCCAGCATTTT. Translated, it gives CSASWDSPQPQHF.

This clonotype turned up a few times. The chain is built from TRBV7-2 and TRBJ2-5; D perhaps matches TRBD2 (5 bases). CDR3 length: 14 amino acids. Germline V gene sequence: CDR1 SGHTA, CDR2 FQGNSA. The ends were cut back, 8 bases at V and 4 bases at J, with 17 bases in the middle. The CDR3 DNA sequence: TGTGCCAGCGTAGCGTTAGGTGGAGGAGAGACCCAGTACTTC. It translates to CASVALGGGETQYF. The variable domain in full, with the rest retrieved from reference TRBV7-2 and TRBJ2-5, is GAGVSQSPSNKVTEKGKDVELRCDPISGHTALYWYRQSLGQGLEFLIYFQGNSAPDKSGLPSDRFSAERTGGSVSTLTIQRTQQEDSAVYLCASVALGGGETQYFGPGTRLLVL.

In its sample, this clonotype was seen a few times. V is TRBV6-1 and J is TRBJ1-1; D perhaps matches TRBD1 (5 bases). CDR3 size: 13 residues. V was trimmed by 3 bases and J by 3 bases, leaving 8 bases between them. From germline, CDR1 is MNHNS and CDR2 SASEGT. CDR3 coding DNA: TGTGCCAGCAGTGACAGGGTGGACACTGAAGCTTTCTTT. Encoded protein: CASSDRVDTEAFF.

J is TRBJ1-2 and V is TRBV12-3 or TRBV12-4; 9 bases agree with TRBD1. The CDR3 loop spans 17 amino acids. The ends lost 2 bases at V and 0 bases at J; junction bases unmatched: 7. This CDR3 is CASSLWGTGIPNYGYTF. CDR3 DNA sequence: TGTGCCAGCAGTTTATGGGGGACAGGGATTCCTAACTATGGCTACACCTTC.

This clonotype was counted only a few times. CDR3 sequence: CATHTIGGTYEQYV. The CDR3, as DNA: TGTGCCACCCATACTATCGGGGGGACCTACGAGCAGTACGTC. V and J are TRBV28 and TRBJ2-7; 7 positions agree with TRBD2. V gave up 10 bases and J gave up 2 bases; unmatched junction bases: 11. Germline V gene lookup returns CDR1 MDHEN and CDR2 SYDVKM. The CDR3 sequence is 14 residues long.

The J gene is TRBJ2-3, the V gene TRBV28; the match to TRBD2 covers 9 bases. The CDR3 runs to 15 residues. V lost 3 bases, J lost 3 bases, and 4 bases stayed unmatched. Germline-derived CDR1 and CDR2 are MDHEN and SYDVKM. The CDR3 DNA is TGTGCCAGCAGTTTTGATAGCGGGGGTACAGATACGCAGTATTTT. It yields the protein CASSFDSGGTDTQYF.

The genes are TRBV7-6 and TRBJ1-4; D unresolved. Germline CDR1 is SGHVS and CDR2 is FNYEAQ. The V end lost 5 bases, the J end lost 4 bases, and 14 bases lay between the germline ends. This CDR3 has 15 amino acids. As DNA, the CDR3 is TGTGCCAGCAGCCCGGGGATGAACTTTAATGAAAAACTGTTTTTT. Its protein is CASSPGMNFNEKLFF.

This rearrangement joins TRBV6-5 to TRBJ1-4; 9 nucleotides align to TRBD1. The germline V gene has CDR1 MNHEY and CDR2 SVGAGI. Trimming at V came to 6 bases and at J to 10 bases, leaving 9 bases not matched to a gene. CDR3 size: 14 residues. DNA of the CDR3: TGTGCCAGCAGCACCCGGACAGGGGTCCGAAAACTGTTTTTT. It translates to CASSTRTGVRKLFF.